Sequencing of this T cell receptor beta chain was carried out in a study of identical twins. TCRdb independently ran MiXCR on the 5' RACE reads; one entry per CDR3 protein. The data show approximately 700,000 distinct CDR3 sequences, with 6.1% seen just once and 1.5% to 2% held by the top ten. The germline V gene has CDR1 MNHNS and CDR2 SASEGT. V lost 6 bases and J lost 3; bases outside the gene matches: 10. The CDR3 covers 15 residues. This clonotype was observed many times. The chain carries TRBV6-1 and TRBJ2-7, with 8 bases aligning to TRBD2. This clonotype was sampled from a man aged 18-30 years in good health. The sequenced sample was naive T cells sorted from blood. The CDR3 reads CASSGGDVANYEQYF. CDR3 DNA: TGTGCCAGCAGCGGGGGGGATGTGGCCAACTACGAGCAGTACTTC.